The 2 T cell receptor beta chains reported below all come from one sample, sequenced in a study of blood T cell repertoires in COVID-19 (dated by TCRdb to the early 2020s). The library was made by the immunoSEQ multiplex PCR assay. The table comes from immuneACCESS by way of TCRdb, which keeps in-frame sequences with V and J called. Part of the clones is missing from these tables; in studies checked, under half for an unresolved V gene and the rest for unknown reasons. This sample has around 270,000 clones in its table, and approximately 84% of those were observed once. The leading ten clones occupy around 16% of the sample. The specimen was peripheral blood. The receptors stem from a person aged 65 to 85 with COVID-19, enrolled during active disease.

J is TRBJ2-3 and V is TRBV7-2; TRBD1 is a possible D gene (6 bases). Germline assignment: CDR1 SGHTA and CDR2 FQGNSA. Trimming took off 1 base at V and 6 bases at J, with 11 bases between the two ends. The CDR3 length is 14 residues. CDR3 protein: CASSLVRGYDTQYF. As DNA, the CDR3 is TGTGCCAGCAGCTTAGTCAGGGGTTACGATACGCAGTATTTT.

The rearrangement uses TRBV2 and TRBJ2-7; 8 bases match TRBD1. V lost 6 bases and J lost 2; bases outside the gene matches: 6. The germline gives CDR1 SNHLY, CDR2 FYNNEI. The CDR3 consists of 14 residues. CDR3 region: CASRRTGWAYEQYF. The CDR3 DNA reads TGTGCCAGCAGAAGGACAGGGTGGGCCTACGAGCAGTACTTC.